This T cell receptor (beta chain) was recorded in a study of shared clonotypes between healthy human individuals. This CDR3 contains 14 residues. The germline V gene encodes CDR1 SGHTA and CDR2 FQGNSA. Trimming removed 5 bases from V and 8 bases from J; junction bases left unmatched: 5. Profiled with immunoSEQ multiplex PCR; TCRdb holds only in-frame clones, not every one. This sample has a few million clones, with over 90% found just once. Source material: naive CD4+ T cells from PBMCs. The subset here: CD45RA+ positively selected. The clonotype originates from a young man in good health. Some clones in this sample may be carry-over from other donors' samples. This chain joins TRBV7-2 and TRBJ1-4, with 10 bases matching TRBD1. Here the CDR3 reads CASSDRGLGEKLFF. DNA of the CDR3: TGTGCCAGCAGCGACAGGGGGCTTGGGGAAAAACTGTTTTTT.